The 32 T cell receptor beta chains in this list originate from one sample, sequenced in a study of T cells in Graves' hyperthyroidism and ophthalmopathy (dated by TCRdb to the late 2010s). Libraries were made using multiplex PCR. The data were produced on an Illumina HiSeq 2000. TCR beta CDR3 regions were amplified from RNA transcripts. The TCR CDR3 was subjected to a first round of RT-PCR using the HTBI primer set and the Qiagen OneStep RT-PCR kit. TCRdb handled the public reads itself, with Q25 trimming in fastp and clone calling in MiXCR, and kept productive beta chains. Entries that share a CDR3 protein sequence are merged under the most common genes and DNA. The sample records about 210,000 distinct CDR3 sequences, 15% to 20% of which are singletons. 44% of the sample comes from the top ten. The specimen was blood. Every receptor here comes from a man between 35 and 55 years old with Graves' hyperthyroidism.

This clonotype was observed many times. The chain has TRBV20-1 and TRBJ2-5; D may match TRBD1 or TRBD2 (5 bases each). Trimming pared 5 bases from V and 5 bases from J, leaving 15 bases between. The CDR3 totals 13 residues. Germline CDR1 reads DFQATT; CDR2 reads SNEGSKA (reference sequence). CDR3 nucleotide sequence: TGCAGTGCTGGGTGGGGGAAGGGGGAGACCCAGTACTTC. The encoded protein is CSAGWGKGETQYF.

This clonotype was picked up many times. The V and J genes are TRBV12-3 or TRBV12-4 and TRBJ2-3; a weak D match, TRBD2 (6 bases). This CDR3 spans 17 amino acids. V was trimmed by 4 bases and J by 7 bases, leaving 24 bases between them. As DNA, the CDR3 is TGTGCCAGCAGTTCTCCCCGGAGGAGGGGCCTCTGGAATACGCAGTATTTT. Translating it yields CASSSPRRRGLWNTQYF.

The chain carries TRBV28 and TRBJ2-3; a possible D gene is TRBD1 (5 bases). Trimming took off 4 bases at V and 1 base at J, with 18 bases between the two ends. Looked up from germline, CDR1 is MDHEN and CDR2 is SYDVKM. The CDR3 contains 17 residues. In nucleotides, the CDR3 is TGTGCCAGCAGTTCCACTATACGGACACTACGCACAGATACGCAGTATTTT. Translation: CASSSTIRTLRTDTQYF.

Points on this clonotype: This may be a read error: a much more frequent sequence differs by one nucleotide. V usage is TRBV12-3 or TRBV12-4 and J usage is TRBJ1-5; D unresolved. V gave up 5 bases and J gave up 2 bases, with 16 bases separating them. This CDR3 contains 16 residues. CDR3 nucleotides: TGTGCCAGCAGTCCAAGGAGCAGTGGGGGCAATCAGCCCCAGCATTTT. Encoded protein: CASSPRSSGGNQPQHF.

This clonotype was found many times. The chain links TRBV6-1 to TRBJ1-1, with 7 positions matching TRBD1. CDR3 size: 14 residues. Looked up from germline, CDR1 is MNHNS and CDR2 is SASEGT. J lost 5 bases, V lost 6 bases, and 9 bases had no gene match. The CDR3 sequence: CASSVEGADTEAFF. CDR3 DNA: TGTGCCAGCAGCGTGGAGGGGGCGGATACTGAAGCTTTCTTT.

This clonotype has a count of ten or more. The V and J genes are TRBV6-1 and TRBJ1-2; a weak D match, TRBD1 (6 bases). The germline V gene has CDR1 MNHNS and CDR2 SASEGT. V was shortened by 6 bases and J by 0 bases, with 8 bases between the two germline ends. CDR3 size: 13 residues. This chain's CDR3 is CASRGTSNYGYTF. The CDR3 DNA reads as TGTGCCAGCAGAGGGACATCTAACTATGGCTACACCTTC.

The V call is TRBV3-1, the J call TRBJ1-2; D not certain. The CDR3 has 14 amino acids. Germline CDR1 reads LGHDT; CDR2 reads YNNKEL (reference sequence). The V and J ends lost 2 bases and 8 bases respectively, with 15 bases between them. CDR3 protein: CASSQSLGMGGYTF. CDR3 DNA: TGTGCCAGCAGCCAAAGCCTTGGTATGGGGGGCTACACCTTC.

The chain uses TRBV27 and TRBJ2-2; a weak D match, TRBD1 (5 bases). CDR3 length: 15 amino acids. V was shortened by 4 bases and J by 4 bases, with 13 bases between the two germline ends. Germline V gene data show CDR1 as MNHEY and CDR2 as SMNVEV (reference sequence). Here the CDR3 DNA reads TGTGCCAGCAGTTCCCGGCCTACAGGCACCGGGGAGCTGTTTTTT. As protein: CASSSRPTGTGELFF.

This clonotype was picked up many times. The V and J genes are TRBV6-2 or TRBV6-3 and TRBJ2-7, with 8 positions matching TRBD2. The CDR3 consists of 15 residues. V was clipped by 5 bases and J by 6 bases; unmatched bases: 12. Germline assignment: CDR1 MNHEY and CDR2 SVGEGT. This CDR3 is CASSAPGLVQVEQYF. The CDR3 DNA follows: TGTGCCAGCAGTGCCCCGGGACTAGTGCAAGTCGAGCAGTACTTC.

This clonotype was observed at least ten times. Here the CDR3 reads CASSYAGETQYF. The DNA for the CDR3 is TGTGCCAGCAGCTACGCGGGGGAGACCCAGTACTTC. The chain employs TRBV7-2 and TRBJ2-5, with a tentative D call TRBD2 (6 bases). CDR3 length: 12 amino acids. Germline CDR1 and CDR2: SGHTA and FQGNSA. V lost 4 bases and J lost 5, with 8 bases in between.

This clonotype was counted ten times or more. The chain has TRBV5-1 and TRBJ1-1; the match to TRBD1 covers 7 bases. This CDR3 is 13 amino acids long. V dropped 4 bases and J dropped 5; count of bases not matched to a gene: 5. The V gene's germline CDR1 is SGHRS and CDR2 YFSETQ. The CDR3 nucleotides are TGCGCCAGCAGCCAGGGGGAGGGGACTGAAGCTTTCTTT. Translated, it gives CASSQGEGTEAFF. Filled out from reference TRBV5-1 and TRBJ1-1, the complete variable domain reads KAGVTQTPRYLIKTRGQQVTLSCSPISGHRSVSWYQQTPGQGLQFLFEYFSETQRNKGNFPGRFSGRQFSNSRSEMNVSTLELGDSALYLCASSQGEGTEAFFGQGTRLTVV.

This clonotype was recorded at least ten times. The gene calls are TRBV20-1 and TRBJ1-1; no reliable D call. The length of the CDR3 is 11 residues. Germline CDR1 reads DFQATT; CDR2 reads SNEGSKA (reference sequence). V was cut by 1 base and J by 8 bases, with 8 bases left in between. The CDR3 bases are TGCAGTGCTAGAGTCCAGTCAGAAGCTTTCTTT. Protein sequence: CSARVQSEAFF.

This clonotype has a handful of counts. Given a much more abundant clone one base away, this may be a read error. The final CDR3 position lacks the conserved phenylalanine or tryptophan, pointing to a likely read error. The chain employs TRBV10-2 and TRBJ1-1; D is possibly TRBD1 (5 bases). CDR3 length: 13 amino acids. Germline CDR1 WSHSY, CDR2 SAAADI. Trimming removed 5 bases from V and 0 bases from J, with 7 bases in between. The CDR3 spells CASSPQVNTEAFL. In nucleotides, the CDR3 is TGCGCCAGCAGTCCACAGGTGAACACTGAAGCTTTCCTT.

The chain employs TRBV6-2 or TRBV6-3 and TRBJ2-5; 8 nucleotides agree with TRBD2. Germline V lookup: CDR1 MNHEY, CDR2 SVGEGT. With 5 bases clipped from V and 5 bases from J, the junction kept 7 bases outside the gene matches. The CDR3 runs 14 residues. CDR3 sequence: CASSRSGVLETQYF. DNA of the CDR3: TGTGCCAGCAGTCGTAGCGGGGTCCTGGAGACCCAGTACTTC.

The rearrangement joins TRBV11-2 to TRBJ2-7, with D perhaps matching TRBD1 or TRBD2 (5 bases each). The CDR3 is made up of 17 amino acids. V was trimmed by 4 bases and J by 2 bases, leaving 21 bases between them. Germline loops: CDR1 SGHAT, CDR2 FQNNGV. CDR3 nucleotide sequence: TGTGCCAGCAGCTCTGGGACGGTGGGGCAGGTCCCCTACGAGCAGTACTTC. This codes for CASSSGTVGQVPYEQYF.

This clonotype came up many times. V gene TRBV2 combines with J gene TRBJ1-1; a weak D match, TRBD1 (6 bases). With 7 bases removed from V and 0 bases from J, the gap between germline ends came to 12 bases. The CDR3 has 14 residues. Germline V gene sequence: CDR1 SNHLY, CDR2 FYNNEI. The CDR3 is CASKGESMNTEAFF. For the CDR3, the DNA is TGTGCCAGCAAGGGGGAGAGCATGAACACTGAAGCTTTCTTT.

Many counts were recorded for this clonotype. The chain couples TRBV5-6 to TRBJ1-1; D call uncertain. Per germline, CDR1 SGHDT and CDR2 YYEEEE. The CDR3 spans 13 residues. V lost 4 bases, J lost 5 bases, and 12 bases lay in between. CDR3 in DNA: TGTGCCAGCAGCCTGGCGGTGGGGACTGAAGCTTTCTTT. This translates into CASSLAVGTEAFF. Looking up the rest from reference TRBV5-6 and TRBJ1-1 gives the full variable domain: DAGVTQSPTHLIKTRGQQVTLRCSPKSGHDTVSWYQQALGQGPQFIFQYYEEEERQRGNFPDRFSGHQFPNYSSELNVNALLLGDSALYLCASSLAVGTEAFFGQGTRLTVV.

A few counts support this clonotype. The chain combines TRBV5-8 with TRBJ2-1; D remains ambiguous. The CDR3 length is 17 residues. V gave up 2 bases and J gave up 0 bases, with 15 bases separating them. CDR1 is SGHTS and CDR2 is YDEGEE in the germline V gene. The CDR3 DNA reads TGTGCCAGCAGCTTTCTTTCGCCCCTAGACTCCTACAATGAGCAGTTCTTC. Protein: CASSFLSPLDSYNEQFF.

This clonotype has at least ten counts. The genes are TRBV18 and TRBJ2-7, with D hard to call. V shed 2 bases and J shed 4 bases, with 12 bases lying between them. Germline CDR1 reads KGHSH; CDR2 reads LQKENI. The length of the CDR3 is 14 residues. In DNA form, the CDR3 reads TGTGCCAGCTCACCAAGCGCACAAGGATACGAGCAGTACTTC. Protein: CASSPSAQGYEQYF.

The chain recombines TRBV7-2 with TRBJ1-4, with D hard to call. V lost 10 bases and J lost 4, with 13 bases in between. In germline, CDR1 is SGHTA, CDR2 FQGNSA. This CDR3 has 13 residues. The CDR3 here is CATQELGNEKLFF. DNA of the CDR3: TGTGCCACCCAAGAGCTCGGTAATGAAAAACTGTTTTTT.

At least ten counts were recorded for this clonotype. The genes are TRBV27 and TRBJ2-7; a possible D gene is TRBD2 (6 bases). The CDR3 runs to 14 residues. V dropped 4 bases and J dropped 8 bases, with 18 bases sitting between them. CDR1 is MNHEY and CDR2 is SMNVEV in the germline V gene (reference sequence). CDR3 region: CASSSTPGLVQQYF. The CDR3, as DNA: TGTGCCAGCAGTTCTACCCCGGGACTGGTCCAGCAGTACTTC.

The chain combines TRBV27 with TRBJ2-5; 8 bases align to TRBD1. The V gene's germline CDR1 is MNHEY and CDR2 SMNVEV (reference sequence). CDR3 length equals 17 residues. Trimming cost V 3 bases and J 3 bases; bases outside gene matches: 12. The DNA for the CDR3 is TGTGCCAGCAGTTTTTTCCCCAGCCGGACAGGGAAAGAGACCCAGTACTTC. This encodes CASSFFPSRTGKETQYF.

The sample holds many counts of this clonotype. The CDR3 loop reads CASSPSGSGDSSTQYF. The DNA of the CDR3 is TGTGCCAGCAGCCCCTCTGGCAGCGGGGACTCCTCTACGCAGTATTTT. The V and J genes are TRBV6-2 or TRBV6-3 and TRBJ2-3; 7 nucleotides align to TRBD2. CDR1 is MNHEY and CDR2 is SVGEGT in the germline V gene. V shed 6 bases, J shed 8 bases, and the junction held 17 bases outside the gene matches. The CDR3 is 16 residues long.

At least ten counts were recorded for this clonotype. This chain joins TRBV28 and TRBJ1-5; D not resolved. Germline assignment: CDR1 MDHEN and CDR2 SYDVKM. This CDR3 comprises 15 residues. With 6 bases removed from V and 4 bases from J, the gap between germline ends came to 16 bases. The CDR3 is CASRSGHSGNQPQHF. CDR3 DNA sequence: TGTGCCAGCAGATCGGGTCACTCGGGGAATCAGCCCCAGCATTTT.

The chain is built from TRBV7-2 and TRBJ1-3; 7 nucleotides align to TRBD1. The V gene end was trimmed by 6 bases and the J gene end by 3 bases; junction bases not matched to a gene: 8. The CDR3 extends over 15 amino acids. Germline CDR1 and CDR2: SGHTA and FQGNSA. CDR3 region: CASRTTGTIGNTIYF. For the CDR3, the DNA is TGTGCCAGCAGGACGACAGGGACGATTGGAAACACCATATATTTT.

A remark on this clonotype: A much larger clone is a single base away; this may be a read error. The CDR3 DNA reads as TGTGCCAGCGGCGTATCCGGGACAGGGTCGGATGAGCAGTACTTC. This gives the protein CASGVSGTGSDEQYF. The V call is TRBV9, the J call TRBJ2-7; 9 bases are shared with TRBD1. Looked up from germline, CDR1 is SGDLS and CDR2 is YYNGEE. There are 15 residues in the CDR3.

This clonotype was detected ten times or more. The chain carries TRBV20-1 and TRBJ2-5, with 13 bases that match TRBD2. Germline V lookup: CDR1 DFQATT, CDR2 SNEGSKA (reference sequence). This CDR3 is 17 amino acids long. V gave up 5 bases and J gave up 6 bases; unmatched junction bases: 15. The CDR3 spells CSAFLPKLAGGRKTQYF. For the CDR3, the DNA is TGCAGTGCTTTCCTCCCCAAACTAGCGGGGGGGCGGAAGACCCAGTACTTC.

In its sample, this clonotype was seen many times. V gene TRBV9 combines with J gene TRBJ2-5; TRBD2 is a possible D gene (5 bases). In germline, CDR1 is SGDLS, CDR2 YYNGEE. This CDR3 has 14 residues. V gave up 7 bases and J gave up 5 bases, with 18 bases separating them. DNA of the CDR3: TGTGCCAGCTCCGAGGGTCAGGCCCTGGAGACCCAGTACTTC. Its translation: CASSEGQALETQYF.

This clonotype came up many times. The CDR3 loop is CASSPGGDSYNEQFF. CDR3 DNA sequence: TGTGCCAGCTCCCCCGGGGGGGACTCCTACAATGAGCAGTTCTTC. The chain uses TRBV18 and TRBJ2-1; 8 nucleotides agree with TRBD2. Germline trimming cut 6 bases from V and 0 bases from J; bases unmatched to any gene: 4. The CDR3 length is 15 residues. CDR1 and CDR2 (germline): KGHSH, LQKENI.

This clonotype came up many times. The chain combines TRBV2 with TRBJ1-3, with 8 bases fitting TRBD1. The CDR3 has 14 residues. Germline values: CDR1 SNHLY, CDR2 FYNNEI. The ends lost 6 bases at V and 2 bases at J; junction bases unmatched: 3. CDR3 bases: TGTGCCAGCAGGGCGACAGGGGCTGGAAACACCATATATTTT. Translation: CASRATGAGNTIYF.

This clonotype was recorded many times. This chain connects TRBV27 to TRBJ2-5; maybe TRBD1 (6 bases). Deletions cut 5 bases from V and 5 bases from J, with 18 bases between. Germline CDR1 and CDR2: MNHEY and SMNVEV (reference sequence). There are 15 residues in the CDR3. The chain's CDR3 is CASSKSRQVRETQYF. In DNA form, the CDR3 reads TGTGCCAGCAGTAAATCCCGACAGGTCCGCGAGACCCAGTACTTC.

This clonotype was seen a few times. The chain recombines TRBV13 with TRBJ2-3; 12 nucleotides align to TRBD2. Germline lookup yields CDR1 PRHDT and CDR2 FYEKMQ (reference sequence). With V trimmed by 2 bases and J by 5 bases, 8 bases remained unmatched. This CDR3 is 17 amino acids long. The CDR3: CASSLIASGGAVDTQYF. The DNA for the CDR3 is TGTGCCAGCAGCTTAATCGCTAGCGGGGGGGCTGTAGATACGCAGTATTTT. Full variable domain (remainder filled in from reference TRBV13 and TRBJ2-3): AAGVIQSPRHLIKEKRETATLKCYPIPRHDTVYWYQQGPGQDPQFLISFYEKMQSDKGSIPDRFSAQQFSDYHSELNMSSLELGDSALYFCASSLIASGGAVDTQYFGPGTRLTVL.